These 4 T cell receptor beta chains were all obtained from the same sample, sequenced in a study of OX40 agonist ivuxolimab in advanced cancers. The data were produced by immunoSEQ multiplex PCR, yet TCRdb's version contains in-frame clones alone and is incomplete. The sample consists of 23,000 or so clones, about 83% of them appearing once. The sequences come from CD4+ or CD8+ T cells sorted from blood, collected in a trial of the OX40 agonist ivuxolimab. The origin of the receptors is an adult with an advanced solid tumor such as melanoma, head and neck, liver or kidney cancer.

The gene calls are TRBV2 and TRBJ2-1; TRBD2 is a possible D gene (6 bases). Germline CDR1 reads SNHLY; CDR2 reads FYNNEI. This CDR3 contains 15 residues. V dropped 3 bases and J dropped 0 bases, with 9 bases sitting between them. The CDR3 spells CASSDRGSSYNEQFF. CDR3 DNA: TGTGCCAGCAGTGACCGGGGGAGCTCCTACAATGAGCAGTTCTTC.

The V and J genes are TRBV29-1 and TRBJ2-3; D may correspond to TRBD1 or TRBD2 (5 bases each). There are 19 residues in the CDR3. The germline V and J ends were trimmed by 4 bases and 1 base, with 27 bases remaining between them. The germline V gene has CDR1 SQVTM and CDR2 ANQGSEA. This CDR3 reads CSVVGDQSLPPPRTDTQYF. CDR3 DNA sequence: TGCAGCGTTGTGGGGGATCAGAGCTTACCTCCTCCTCGCACAGATACGCAGTATTTT.

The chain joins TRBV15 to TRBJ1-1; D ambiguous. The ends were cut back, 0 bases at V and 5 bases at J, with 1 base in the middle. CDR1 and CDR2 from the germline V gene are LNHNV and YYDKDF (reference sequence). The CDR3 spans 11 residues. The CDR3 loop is CATSRETEAFF. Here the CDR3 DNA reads TGTGCCACCAGCAGAGAGACTGAAGCTTTCTTT. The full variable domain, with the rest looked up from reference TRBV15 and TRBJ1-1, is DAMVIQNPRYQVTQFGKPVTLSCSQTLNHNVMYWYQQKSSQAPKLLFHYYDKDFNNEADTPDNFQSRRPNTSFCFLDIRSPGLGDTAMYLCATSRETEAFFGQGTRLTVV.

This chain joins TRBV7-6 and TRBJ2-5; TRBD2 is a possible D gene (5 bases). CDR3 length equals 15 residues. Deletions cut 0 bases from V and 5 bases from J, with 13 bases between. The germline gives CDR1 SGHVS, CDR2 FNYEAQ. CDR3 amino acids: CASSLAPGVKETQYF. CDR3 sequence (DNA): TGTGCCAGCAGCTTAGCGCCCGGGGTTAAGGAGACCCAGTACTTC.